These 30 T cell receptor beta chains originate from one sample sequenced in a study of blood T cell repertoires in COVID-19. Sequencing used immunoSEQ multiplex PCR; TCRdb keeps in-frame clones, though not all of them. This sample carries about 100,000 clones, about 83% of them seen once, and the ten largest clones take around 2%. The sequencing sample was made of peripheral blood. The receptors come from a man in his sixties or seventies with active or convalescent COVID-19.

The CDR3 here is CASSYSTVLSPQHF. The CDR3 coding sequence is TGTGCCAGCAGTTACTCCACAGTCCTTTCGCCCCAGCATTTT. This sequence joins TRBV6-6 and TRBJ1-5; D uncertain. The CDR3 has 14 amino acids. The V gene lost 0 bases and the J gene lost 9 bases, with 12 bases spanning the gap. Per germline, CDR1 MNHNY and CDR2 SVGAGI (reference sequence).

A word on this clone: The identical CDR3 is also encoded by other nucleotide sequences in the sample. This sequence joins TRBV5-4 and TRBJ2-5; 8 nucleotides align to TRBD2. J was trimmed by 4 bases and V by 1 base; bases with no gene match: 0. Looked up from germline, CDR1 is SGHNT and CDR2 is YYREEE (reference sequence). There are 13 residues in the CDR3. As DNA, the CDR3 is TGTGCCAGCAGCTTGCGGGGGGGAGAGACCCAGTACTTC. Its protein product is CASSLRGGETQYF.

V gene TRBV3-1 (or the pseudogene TRBV3-2) combines with J gene TRBJ2-3, with 13 nucleotides matching TRBD2. The germline V gene has CDR1 LGHDT and CDR2 YNNKEL (reference sequence). The J segment lost 6 bases and the V segment lost 5 bases, leaving 8 bases of the junction unmatched. CDR3 length: 16 residues. The CDR3 nucleotides read TGTGCCAGCAGCTTAAGACTAGCGGGGGGCAGCGATACGCAGTATTTT. This translates into CASSLRLAGGSDTQYF.

The V call is TRBV11-2, the J call TRBJ1-2; unclear D gene. The CDR3 loop spans 13 amino acids. Germline lookup yields CDR1 SGHAT and CDR2 FQNNGV. V shed 0 bases and J shed 6 bases, with 8 bases lying between them. CDR3 DNA: TGTGCCAGCAGCTTAGATCAACACAATGGCTACACCTTC. Protein product: CASSLDQHNGYTF.

This clone has only one observation. The chain employs TRBV2 and TRBJ2-1, with 10 bases that match TRBD2. This CDR3 comprises 15 residues. The V gene's germline CDR1 is SNHLY and CDR2 FYNNEI. V was clipped by 7 bases and J by 4 bases; unmatched bases: 7. The CDR3 loop is CASMGSGGPYNEQFF. DNA of the CDR3: TGTGCCAGCATGGGTAGCGGGGGGCCTTACAATGAGCAGTTCTTC.

In nucleotides, the CDR3 is TGTGCCAGCAGTGATATCGGGACAATCACTGAAGCTTTCTTT. Its protein is CASSDIGTITEAFF. V usage is TRBV2 and J usage is TRBJ1-1; a weak D match, TRBD1 (6 bases). CDR3 size: 14 residues. V was trimmed by 3 bases and J by 4 bases, leaving 12 bases between them. The germline V gene has CDR1 SNHLY and CDR2 FYNNEI. Full variable domain (remainder filled in from reference TRBV2 and TRBJ1-1): EPEVTQTPSHQVTQMGQEVILRCVPISNHLYFYWYRQILGQKVEFLVSFYNNEISEKSEIFDDQFSVERPDGSNFTLKIRSTKLEDSAMYFCASSDIGTITEAFFGQGTRLTVV.

The rearrangement joins TRBV6-5 to TRBJ2-3; TRBD2 agrees at 9 bases. V trimming: 7 bases; J trimming: 1 base; junction bases outside the gene matches: 6. The CDR3 has 15 residues. Germline CDR1 is MNHEY and CDR2 is SVGAGI. CDR3 protein: CASTSRTSGTDTQYF. In nucleotides, the CDR3 is TGTGCCAGCACCTCAAGGACTAGCGGCACAGATACGCAGTATTTT.

This rearrangement joins TRBV7-8 to TRBJ2-1, with 8 bases identical to TRBD2. Germline assignment: CDR1 SGHVS and CDR2 FQNEAQ. The ends lost 8 bases at V and 10 bases at J; junction bases unmatched: 10. The CDR3 has 13 residues. The CDR3, as DNA: TGTGCCAGCGACCCGGGGGGGCATGGCGAGCAGTTCTTC. It translates to CASDPGGHGEQFF. Combining the CDR3 with reference TRBV7-8 and TRBJ2-1 gives the whole variable domain GAGVSQSPRYKVAKRGQDVALRCDPISGHVSLFWYQQALGQGPEFLTYFQNEAQLDKSGLPSDRFFAERPEGSVSTLKIQRTQQEDSAVYLCASDPGGHGEQFFGPGTRLTVL.

This rearrangement joins TRBV25-1 to TRBJ1-2; D is unclear. The germline V and J ends were trimmed by 3 bases and 4 bases, with 12 bases remaining between them. CDR3 length: 14 residues. The germline CDR1 and CDR2 sequences are MGHDK and SYGVNS. The CDR3 DNA follows: TGTGCCAGCAGTGACCCCAGACTGAGCTATGGCTACACCTTC. Encoded protein: CASSDPRLSYGYTF.

The gene calls are TRBV18 and TRBJ1-1, with TRBD1 as a possible D gene (5 bases). In germline, CDR1 is KGHSH, CDR2 LQKENI. The CDR3 spans 13 residues. Trimming cost V 3 bases and J 3 bases, with 8 bases left between them. The chain's CDR3 is CASSPVRDTEAFF. The CDR3 nucleotides are TGTGCCAGCTCACCGGTCAGGGACACTGAAGCTTTCTTT.

The chain combines TRBV6-1 with TRBJ1-2; 7 bases line up with TRBD1. The CDR3 consists of 14 residues. V was clipped by 2 bases and J by 3 bases; unmatched bases: 3. Germline loops: CDR1 MNHNS, CDR2 SASEGT. The chain's CDR3 is CASSETRGDYGYTF. In nucleotides, the CDR3 is TGTGCCAGCAGTGAAACCAGGGGGGACTATGGCTACACCTTC.

This clone was seen more than once but under ten times. The V call is TRBV27, the J call TRBJ1-6, with 7 bases identical to TRBD1. Germline-derived CDR1 and CDR2 are MNHEY and SMNVEV (reference sequence). The CDR3 sequence is 14 residues long. The trim removed 5 bases at V and 6 bases at J, leaving 4 bases unmatched. The CDR3 is CASSGDSLNSPLHF. DNA of the CDR3: TGTGCCAGCAGTGGGGACAGCCTTAATTCACCCCTCCACTTT.

The CDR3 nucleotides read TGTGCCAGCAGACCCAACCAGGGAAATGAGCAGTTCTTC. As protein: CASRPNQGNEQFF. The chain recombines TRBV4-2 with TRBJ2-1; D might be TRBD1 (5 bases). V lost 6 bases and J 7 bases, leaving 13 bases between the germline ends. The length of the CDR3 is 13 residues. Germline assignment: CDR1 LGHNA and CDR2 YNFKEQ.

This sequence joins TRBV2 and TRBJ1-6; 7 positions agree with TRBD1. V shed 7 bases, J shed 4 bases, and the junction held 7 bases outside the gene matches. The CDR3 is 15 residues long. Germline CDR1 and CDR2: SNHLY and FYNNEI. The CDR3 DNA follows: TGTGCCAGCATTGACCAGACAGGGTATAATTCACCCCTCCACTTT. It is translated as CASIDQTGYNSPLHF.

V usage is TRBV9 and J usage is TRBJ2-3; D uncertain. The CDR3 is made up of 14 amino acids. Between the trimmed V and J ends, which lost 4 bases and 0 bases, there was a span of 9 bases. Germline lookup yields CDR1 SGDLS and CDR2 YYNGEE. CDR3 bases: TGTGCCAGCAGCATAACCACTAGCACAGATACGCAGTATTTT. It is translated as CASSITTSTDTQYF.

CDR3 sequence reads: CASRRASGGAWETQYF. The CDR3, as DNA: TGCGCCAGCCGGAGGGCTAGCGGGGGGGCCTGGGAGACCCAGTACTTC. The V call is TRBV5-1, the J call TRBJ2-5, with TRBD2 identical over 12 bases. In germline, CDR1 is SGHRS, CDR2 YFSETQ. The V gene end was trimmed by 7 bases and the J gene end by 5 bases; junction bases not matched to a gene: 12. The CDR3 runs 16 residues.

V usage is TRBV29-1 and J usage is TRBJ1-2, with TRBD1 as a possible D gene (5 bases). CDR3 length: 13 residues. Deletions cut 7 bases from V and 6 bases from J, with 18 bases between. Germline loops: CDR1 SQVTM, CDR2 ANQGSEA. CDR3 amino acids: CSANLRGGNGYTF. The DNA for the CDR3 is TGCAGCGCAAACCTGAGGGGAGGGAATGGCTACACCTTC.

The chain recombines TRBV6-5 with TRBJ2-7; 8 bases match TRBD1. The CDR3 contains 15 residues. Germline trimming cut 6 bases from V and 0 bases from J; bases unmatched to any gene: 7. In germline, CDR1 is MNHEY, CDR2 SVGAGI. CDR3 sequence (DNA): TGTGCCAGCAGCTTCCAGGGGGCCCCCTCCTACGAGCAGTACTTC. Protein: CASSFQGAPSYEQYF.

The genes are TRBV29-1 and TRBJ1-1; 7 bases fit TRBD1. Germline CDR1 is SQVTM and CDR2 is ANQGSEA. CDR3 size: 14 residues. V gave up 7 bases and J gave up 0 bases; unmatched junction bases: 8. As DNA, the CDR3 is TGCAGCGCTCGACAGGGTTCGGTGAACACTGAAGCTTTCTTT. It encodes CSARQGSVNTEAFF.

The rearrangement uses TRBV28 and TRBJ2-7, with 8 bases lining up with TRBD1. CDR3 length: 14 amino acids. Germline-derived CDR1 and CDR2 are MDHEN and SYDVKM. With 6 bases clipped from V and 3 bases from J, the junction kept 7 bases outside the gene matches. The CDR3 nucleotides are TGTGCCAGCAGCTCGGGGACAGGAGTCTACGAGCAGTACTTC. Translation: CASSSGTGVYEQYF.

This sequence joins TRBV4-1 and TRBJ2-7; TRBD1 aligns across 8 bases. Germline loops: CDR1 MGHRA, CDR2 YSYEKL. Losses at the gene ends were 0 bases for V and 4 bases for J; bases not matched to a gene: 14. CDR3 length: 18 residues. The CDR3 region is CASSQEWGQAIFRYEQYF. The CDR3, as DNA: TGCGCCAGCAGCCAAGAATGGGGACAGGCGATCTTTAGGTACGAGCAGTACTTC.

V usage is TRBV7-2 and J usage is TRBJ1-3, with a weak D call TRBD1 (5 bases). The CDR3 contains 15 residues. The germline gives CDR1 SGHTA, CDR2 FQGNSA. Trimming pared 5 bases from V and 0 bases from J, leaving 11 bases between. The CDR3 region has the DNA TGTGCCAGCAGCCCTGACAGACCCTCTGGAAACACCATATATTTT. Translated, it gives CASSPDRPSGNTIYF. Combining the CDR3 with reference TRBV7-2 and TRBJ1-3 gives the whole variable domain GAGVSQSPSNKVTEKGKDVELRCDPISGHTALYWYRQSLGQGLEFLIYFQGNSAPDKSGLPSDRFSAERTGGSVSTLTIQRTQQEDSAVYLCASSPDRPSGNTIYFGEGSWLTVV.

The chain joins TRBV7-2 to TRBJ2-5; D uncertain. This CDR3 region has 14 residues. V lost 5 bases and J 5 bases, leaving 15 bases between the germline ends. Germline V CDR1 and CDR2: SGHTA, FQGNSA. CDR3 nucleotide sequence: TGTGCCAGCAGCCCTGGTCCGAGGCCTGAGACCCAGTACTTC. Translation: CASSPGPRPETQYF.

CDR3 sequence reads: CASSLLAGTGGRGNTEAFF. The CDR3, as DNA: TGTGCCAGCAGCTTATTGGCCGGGACAGGGGGCCGAGGGAACACTGAAGCTTTCTTT. The chain employs TRBV11-2 and TRBJ1-1, with 12 bases fitting TRBD1. With 2 bases clipped from V and 1 base from J, the junction kept 11 bases outside the gene matches. This CDR3 spans 19 amino acids. Germline CDR1 SGHAT, CDR2 FQNNGV.

The V and J genes are TRBV6-5 and TRBJ1-2; 8 bases line up with TRBD1. Unmatched junction bases numbered 2, after V lost 4 bases and J lost 4 bases. Germline assignment: CDR1 MNHEY and CDR2 SVGAGI. The CDR3 contains 13 residues. CDR3 in amino acids: CASSSTGAYGYTF. CDR3 DNA sequence: TGTGCCAGCAGTTCGACAGGGGCCTATGGCTACACCTTC.

V gene TRBV4-3 combines with J gene TRBJ1-3, with 7 nucleotides matching TRBD1. This CDR3 has 16 residues. The germline V gene has CDR1 LGHNA and CDR2 YSLEER. The junction had 10 bases not matched to a gene; V was cut back by 0 bases and J by 8 bases. This CDR3 is CASSQDLAGGSDTIYF. The CDR3 DNA reads TGCGCCAGCAGCCAAGATTTAGCAGGGGGATCGGACACCATATATTTT.

V is TRBV15 and J is TRBJ2-3; maybe TRBD1 (6 bases). Germline CDR1 reads LNHNV; CDR2 reads YYDKDF (reference sequence). The germline V and J ends were trimmed by 3 bases and 8 bases, with 12 bases remaining between them. This CDR3 spans 13 amino acids. For the CDR3, the DNA is TGTGCCACCAGCAGTGACAGGCAAGGTACGCAGTATTTT. It specifies CATSSDRQGTQYF. The full variable domain, in which reference TRBV15 and TRBJ2-3 provide the parts outside the CDR3, is DAMVIQNPRYQVTQFGKPVTLSCSQTLNHNVMYWYQQKSSQAPKLLFHYYDKDFNNEADTPDNFQSRRPNTSFCFLDIRSPGLGDTAMYLCATSSDRQGTQYFGPGTRLTVL.

The J gene is TRBJ2-1, the V gene TRBV29-1; 8 nucleotides align to TRBD1. J gave up 0 bases and V 5 bases, and 9 bases lay outside the gene matches. Germline CDR1 reads SQVTM; CDR2 reads ANQGSEA. This CDR3 spans 16 amino acids. DNA of the CDR3: TGCAGCGTTTCGGGTGGGACAGGCCGCTCCTACAATGAGCAGTTCTTC. Translated, it gives CSVSGGTGRSYNEQFF.

This clone was observed a few times. This chain links TRBV5-1 with TRBJ2-1; the match to TRBD1 covers 12 bases. Looked up from germline, CDR1 is SGHRS and CDR2 is YFSETQ. V shed 4 bases, J shed 4 bases, and the junction held 3 bases outside the gene matches. The CDR3 is 15 amino acids. CDR3 nucleotides: TGCGCCAGCAGCCGGGACAGGGGGCTGTACAATGAGCAGTTCTTC. This translates into CASSRDRGLYNEQFF.

The gene calls are TRBV28 and TRBJ1-2; TRBD1 is a possible D gene (5 bases). V was trimmed by 8 bases and J by 2 bases, leaving 12 bases between them. CDR3 length: 13 residues. Looked up from germline, CDR1 is MDHEN and CDR2 is SYDVKM. In nucleotides, the CDR3 is TGTGCCAGCTGGAACAGGAACAACTATGGCTACACCTTC. Protein product: CASWNRNNYGYTF.